This T cell receptor (beta chain) was profiled in a study of T cells in Graves' hyperthyroidism and ophthalmopathy. Many counts were recorded for this clonotype. The antigen remains unidentified. The study, taken as a whole, reports: Most thyroid-expanded clonotypes above 0.001 were also found in blood.

RNA transcripts were the template for amplifying TCR beta CDR3 regions. HTBI primers were employed in a first-round RT-PCR of the TCR CDR3. TCRdb analysed the multiplex PCR reads with MiXCR anew, one entry per CDR3 protein. The sample has 750,000 to 950,000 distinct CDR3 sequences, roughly 40% seen once. Patients aged 18 to 65 with hyperthyroidism were newly diagnosed, with duration under 2 months. Reasons for excluding patients were uncontrolled infection, other autoimmune disease, pregnancy or lactation. PBMCs were collected from a roughly 9.7 ml volume of fresh peripheral blood. This CDR3 has 13 residues. The germline CDR1 and CDR2 sequences are KGHDR and SFDVKD. With V trimmed by 3 bases and J by 9 bases, 4 bases remained unmatched.

V usage is TRBV24-1 and J usage is TRBJ1-1; 9 bases are shared with TRBD1. Specimen: blood. The TCR comes from a young man with Graves' hyperthyroidism. CDR3 DNA sequence: TGTGCCACCAGTGATGCGGACAGGGGAAAAGCTTTCTTT. Translating it yields CATSDADRGKAFF.